A selection of T cell receptor beta chains follows, all from one sample in a study of T cell responses to AZD1222 COVID-19 vaccine. Sequenced by immunoSEQ multiplex PCR; TCRdb stores in-frame clones only, minus some. Of around 140,000 clones listed, roughly nine tenths are singletons. The sample was peripheral blood, taken on day 0 of AZD1222 vaccination. All receptors come from an adult in good health. Each CDR3 is given with its conserved first and last residue. The D gene is left open where the match is weak. Where a row states a size, it is once, few, many or the class of an expanded clone; other rows omit it.

size,J,V,D,DNA,CDR3
NA,TRBJ2-7,TRBV19,NA,TGTGCCAGTAGTATTAACTCCTTCCTAGGAGAGCAGTACTTC,CASSINSFLGEQYF
few,TRBJ2-1,TRBV14,TRBD1,TGTGCCAGCAGCCTAAAACAGGGGGCGAATGAGCAGTTCTTC,CASSLKQGANEQFF
NA,TRBJ1-1,TRBV19,NA,TGTGCCAGTAGTAGCTATGCCACAGATAACACTGAAGCTTTCTTT,CASSSYATDNTEAFF
NA,TRBJ2-7,TRBV6-5,TRBD1,TGTGCCAGCAGTTACCTGGACAGGGGTGGGGACGAGCAGTACTTC,CASSYLDRGGDEQYF
once,TRBJ1-1,TRBV2,NA,TGTGCCAGCAAGGGCCGAGGCACTGAAGCTTTCTTT,CASKGRGTEAFF
NA,TRBJ2-3,TRBV5-1,NA,TGCGCCAGCAGCTTGTCACAGCGCCTTAGCACAGATACGCAGTATTTT,CASSLSQRLSTDTQYF
NA,TRBJ2-7,TRBV7-2,NA,TGTGCCAGCAGCTGGGGCAGCGGGTTAAACGAGCAGTACTTC,CASSWGSGLNEQYF
NA,TRBJ1-1,TRBV5-4,NA,TGTGCCAGCAGCTTAAAGGGATTGAACACTGAAGCTTTCTTT,CASSLKGLNTEAFF
NA,TRBJ1-3,TRBV19,NA,TGTGCCGCCCCGGGACCGTCATCTGGAAACACCATATATTTT,CAAPGPSSGNTIYF
NA,TRBJ1-1,TRBV4-1,NA,TGCGCCAGCAGCCAAGGCTTTGCCCAGAAGAACACTGAAGCTTTCTTT,CASSQGFAQKNTEAFF
NA,TRBJ1-5,TRBV6-5,TRBD1,TGTGCCAGCAGTAAAACTACAGGGGGCGATCAGCCCCAGCATTTT,CASSKTTGGDQPQHF
few,TRBJ2-7,TRBV24-1,TRBD2,TGTGCCACCAGTGATTTCTCCACTAGCGGGGACACCTACGAGCAGTACTTC,CATSDFSTSGDTYEQYF
NA,TRBJ2-7,TRBV4-1,NA,TGCGCCAGCAGGAAAGTAGGAGGCTACGAGCAGTACTTC,CASRKVGGYEQYF
NA,TRBJ2-3,TRBV13,TRBD2,TGTGCCAGCAGCTTAGGCCCGGGACTAGCGGGAGGGGCAGATACGCAGTATTTT,CASSLGPGLAGGADTQYF
NA,TRBJ2-7,TRBV6-1,TRBD2,TGTGCCAGCAGTGAATCCCCTCCTAGCGGGGGGGCCTACGAGCAGTACTTC,CASSESPPSGGAYEQYF
NA,TRBJ2-2,TRBV23-1,TRBD1,TGCGCCAGCAGTCACTCGGACAGGGGAGGTGCCGGGGAGCTGTTTTTT,CASSHSDRGGAGELFF
NA,TRBJ1-1,TRBV4-1,TRBD1,TGCGCCAGCAGCCAAGCGATAACAGGGGTCACTGAAGCTTTCTTT,CASSQAITGVTEAFF
NA,TRBJ1-1,TRBV3-1/TRBV3-2,NA,TGTGCCAGCAGCCAGCCGGGGCGCATGAACACTGAAGCTTTCTTT,CASSQPGRMNTEAFF
NA,TRBJ2-2,TRBV19,TRBD1,TGTGCCAGTAGTCTTGGACAGGGGACCGGGGAGCTGTTTTTT,CASSLGQGTGELFF
NA,TRBJ1-1,TRBV29-1,NA,TGCAGCGTTGAGTTGAACACTGAAGCTTTCTTT,CSVELNTEAFF
NA,TRBJ1-2,TRBV19,NA,TGTGCCAGTACGTCACCCCAGTCTAACTATGGCTACACCTTC,CASTSPQSNYGYTF
NA,TRBJ1-2,TRBV7-8,NA,TGTGCCAGCAGCGCCTCTACCCCTCTGGTTTTGGTGAACTATGGCTACACCTTC,CASSASTPLVLVNYGYTF
NA,TRBJ1-4,TRBV25-1,NA,TGTGCCAGCAGTGAACCCGACAGGCGCTCAAATGAAAAACTGTTTTTT,CASSEPDRRSNEKLFF
once,TRBJ2-3,TRBV5-1,TRBD2,TGCGCCAGCAGCTCGATACTACTAGCGGGAGGGACGAGGGATACGCAGTATTTT,CASSSILLAGGTRDTQYF
NA,TRBJ2-6,TRBV30,NA,TGTGCCTGGAGTCCTAGGGTGGGAACCGCCTCTAGGGCCAACGTCCTGACTTTC,CAWSPRVGTASRANVLTF
NA,TRBJ1-3,TRBV30,NA,TGTGCCCACGACTTACGCTCTGGAAACACCATATATTTT,CAHDLRSGNTIYF